This T cell receptor beta chain was documented in a study of blood T cell repertoires in COVID-19. Study information: Acute and convalescent COVID-19 samples came from the United States, Italy and Spain. In each case, the material was cDNA or gDNA derived from T cells, B-cell-depleted T cells, or PBMCs.

The V and J ends lost 3 bases and 1 base respectively, with 10 bases between them. Germline assignment: CDR1 MNHNS and CDR2 SASEGT. CDR3 length: 15 amino acids. Original handling: Reference gene primers were amplified, and this amplification served to estimate nucleated cell counts. Profiling relied on immunoSEQ multiplex PCR, and the TCRdb table lists in-frame clones only, not all of them. The V and J calls and clone size were taken over from that table, and D and trimming were inferred from the DNA. Altogether some 99,000 clones are present, just over 85% being singletons, with the ten largest covering over 10%.

This TCR derives from a woman aged 55-75 years in a cohort sampled during active or convalescent COVID-19. The chain links TRBV6-1 to TRBJ1-5; maybe TRBD1 (6 bases). The specimen sequenced was peripheral blood. In DNA form, the CDR3 reads TGTGCCAGCAGTGAGTACAGGGTAAGCAATCAGCCCCAGCATTTT. Its translation is CASSEYRVSNQPQHF.